These T cell receptor beta chains were read from a single sample in a study of shared clonotypes between healthy human individuals. Method: immunoSEQ multiplex PCR; TCRdb's copy keeps in-frame clones and lacks some. The sample lists about 1 million clones; around 76% were seen once. Specimen: memory CD4+ T cells sorted from blood. These receptors all come from a man aged 18 to 30 in good health. Both conserved end residues are part of each CDR3. The D gene is left open where the match is weak. Size is omitted from some rows. Given values are once, few, many or a class for expanded clones.

NA,NA,TRBV12-2,TRBJ1-5,CASRLGPQHF,TGTGCAAGTCGCTTAGGGCCCCAGCATTTT
NA,NA,TRBV10-1,TRBJ2-1,CASSESSGRDEQFF,TGCGCCAGCAGTGAGTCTAGCGGCCGCGATGAGCAGTTCTTC
NA,NA,TRBV25-1,TRBJ2-7,CASSDRATYEQYF,TGTGCCAGCAGTGACAGGGCCACCTACGAGCAGTACTTC
NA,NA,TRBV30,TRBJ2-1,CAWSRGGIYNEQFF,TGTGCCTGGTCCCGAGGAGGGATTTACAATGAGCAGTTCTTC
NA,NA,TRBV5-1,TRBJ2-2,CASSFFDTNTGELFF,TGCGCCAGCAGCTTTTTCGACACAAACACCGGGGAGCTGTTTTTT
NA,TRBD1,TRBV6-6,TRBJ1-5,CASSYSRTGGSQPQHF,TGTGCCAGCAGTTACTCCAGGACAGGGGGTAGTCAGCCCCAGCATTTT
NA,NA,TRBV14,TRBJ2-1,CASSRILGYNEQFF,TGTGCCAGCAGCCGAATCCTAGGCTACAATGAGCAGTTCTTC
once,NA,TRBV4-1,TRBJ1-6,CASSQESRTDSPLHF,TGCGCCAGCAGCCAAGAGTCCCGCACGGATTCACCCCTCCACTTT
NA,TRBD1,TRBV7-2,TRBJ2-5,CASSSGQQETQYF,TGTGCCAGCAGCTCGGGACAGCAAGAGACCCAGTACTTC
few,TRBD1,TRBV5-4,TRBJ1-1,CASSLSGQGNTEAFF,TGTGCCAGCAGCTTGTCAGGACAGGGGAACACTGAAGCTTTCTTT
NA,NA,TRBV6-5,TRBJ2-1,CASSYVLGGGQFF,TGTGCCAGCAGTTACGTCTTGGGTGGCGGGCAGTTCTTC
NA,TRBD1,TRBV5-8,TRBJ2-3,CASSFNRGFIADTQYF,TGTGCCAGCAGCTTCAACAGGGGCTTCATTGCAGATACGCAGTATTTT
NA,TRBD2,TRBV11-3,TRBJ2-1,CASSLDGSGRAGAYNEQFF,TGTGCCAGCAGCTTAGACGGTAGCGGGAGGGCGGGGGCCTACAATGAGCAGTTCTTC
few,NA,TRBV27,TRBJ1-1,CASRALDTEAFF,TGTGCCAGCAGGGCATTGGACACTGAAGCTTTCTTT
few,TRBD1,TRBV9,TRBJ2-5,CASSATGTGGQSQYF,TGTGCCAGCAGCGCCACCGGGACAGGGGGACAGTCCCAGTACTTC
NA,TRBD1,TRBV6-5,TRBJ1-2,CASSYGAANRGYGYTF,TGTGCCAGCAGTTACGGGGCAGCCAACAGGGGTTATGGCTACACCTTC
many,TRBD1,TRBV2,TRBJ1-1,CASRRQGDTEAFF,TGTGCCAGCAGAAGACAGGGCGACACTGAAGCTTTCTTT
NA,NA,TRBV9,TRBJ2-3,CASSVGKQRGLLDTQYF,TGTGCCAGCAGCGTAGGCAAACAACGGGGTTTGTTAGATACGCAGTATTTT
NA,TRBD2,TRBV2,TRBJ2-3,CASTAGGFPDTQYF,TGTGCCAGCACAGCGGGAGGGTTCCCAGATACGCAGTATTTT
NA,NA,TRBV5-1,TRBJ2-1,CASKPSPSSYNEQFF,TGCGCCAGCAAACCCTCCCCCAGCTCCTACAATGAGCAGTTCTTC
NA,NA,TRBV16,TRBJ2-7,CASSQTSYEQYF,TGTGCCAGCAGCCAAACCAGCTACGAGCAGTACTTC
many,TRBD2,TRBV5-4,TRBJ2-2,CATRGERAGELFF,TGTGCCACCCGGGGGGAAAGGGCCGGGGAGCTGTTTTTT
NA,NA,TRBV19,TRBJ1-1,CASSIGTDSPEAFF,TGTGCCAGTAGTATAGGGACAGATTCCCCTGAAGCTTTCTTT
NA,NA,TRBV30,TRBJ1-1,CAWRQKGIRNTEAFF,TGTGCCTGGAGACAGAAAGGTATCCGGAACACTGAAGCTTTCTTT
NA,NA,TRBV10-2,TRBJ2-3,CASSEDTSTDTQYF,TGCGCCAGCAGTGAGGACACTAGCACAGATACGCAGTATTTT
NA,TRBD2,TRBV2,TRBJ2-7,CASSDWLAGRYEQYF,TGTGCCAGCAGTGATTGGCTAGCGGGACGCTACGAGCAGTACTTC
few,TRBD2,TRBV29-1,TRBJ2-1,CSVGERELTSYNEQFF,TGCAGCGTTGGGGAGCGGGAGTTAACCTCCTACAATGAGCAGTTCTTC
NA,NA,TRBV11-2,TRBJ2-3,CASSLGGATDTQYF,TGTGCCAGCAGCTTAGGTGGGGCCACAGATACGCAGTATTTT
few,TRBD1,TRBV5-6,TRBJ2-6,CASSRDRVFGANVLTF,TGTGCCAGCAGTCGGGACAGGGTTTTTGGGGCCAACGTCCTGACTTTC
few,NA,TRBV5-8,TRBJ1-5,CASSLGLQGNQPQHF,TGTGCCAGCAGCTTGGGGCTACAGGGAAATCAGCCCCAGCATTTT
NA,NA,TRBV30,TRBJ2-3,CAGKSLVPSRTSTDTQYF,TGTGCCGGGAAATCTCTGGTGCCCTCCCGAACATCTACAGATACGCAGTATTTT
NA,TRBD1,TRBV5-1,TRBJ2-6,CASSLSGQGSSGANVLTF,TGCGCCAGCAGCTTGTCGGGACAGGGTAGTTCTGGGGCCAACGTCCTGACTTTC
NA,TRBD2,TRBV11-2,TRBJ2-4,CASSLDGGLRKNIQYF,TGTGCCAGCAGCTTAGACGGGGGACTACGCAAAAACATTCAGTACTTC
NA,NA,TRBV28,TRBJ2-7,CASVTTSYEQYF,TGTGCCAGCGTGACTACCTCCTACGAGCAGTACTTC
NA,NA,TRBV5-5,TRBJ1-6,CASSLAFAGSYNSPLHF,TGTGCCAGCAGCTTGGCCTTTGCCGGATCCTATAATTCACCCCTCCACTTT
NA,NA,TRBV6-1,TRBJ1-2,CASRGGEVLGYTF,TGTGCCAGCCGTGGAGGGGAGGTTCTTGGCTACACCTTC
once,NA,TRBV5-1,TRBJ1-2,CASSSTDPNYGYTF,TGCGCCAGCAGCTCGACAGATCCAAACTATGGCTACACCTTC
NA,NA,TRBV4-1,TRBJ1-6,CASSLQENSPLHF,TGCGCCAGCAGCCTACAGGAAAATTCACCCCTCCACTTT
once,TRBD1,TRBV10-1,TRBJ2-1,CASRAPTGQCSSYNEQFF,TGCGCCAGTCGGGCCCCCACGGGACAGTGTAGCTCCTACAATGAGCAGTTCTTC
NA,NA,TRBV16,TRBJ1-5,CASSHPVAVKHF,TGTGCCAGCAGCCATCCGGTAGCTGTGAAGCATTTT
NA,NA,TRBV25-1,TRBJ2-5,CASSSDALSETQYF,TGTGCCAGCAGTTCGGACGCTTTATCTGAGACCCAGTACTTC
many,NA,TRBV4-2,TRBJ1-2,CASSQAGNYGYTF,TGTGCCAGCAGCCAAGCCGGAAACTATGGCTACACCTTC
NA,NA,TRBV19,TRBJ1-6,CASSMGRARRDNSPLHF,TGTGCCAGTAGTATGGGTAGAGCCCGTCGGGATAATTCACCCCTCCACTTT
NA,NA,TRBV19,TRBJ1-1,CASRKGITEAFF,TGTGCCAGTAGAAAGGGGATCACTGAAGCTTTCTTT
NA,NA,TRBV18,TRBJ1-5,CASSPSGNQPQHF,TGTGCCAGCTCACCATCGGGAAATCAGCCCCAGCATTTT
NA,NA,TRBV29-1,TRBJ1-1,CSVGDPRGTEAFF,TGCAGCGTCGGGGACCCCAGGGGCACTGAAGCTTTCTTT
few,NA,TRBV30,TRBJ2-4,CAFEGKNIQYF,TGTGCCTTTGAGGGTAAAAACATTCAGTACTTC